The entry below describes one T cell receptor (beta chain). J was trimmed by 8 bases and V by 6 bases; bases with no gene match: 12. The germline gives CDR1 PRHDT, CDR2 FYEKMQ (reference sequence). The CDR3 is made up of 15 amino acids. The source of the sample is a study of OX40 agonist ivuxolimab in advanced cancers. Study overall: The study enrolled dose-escalation patients with hepatocellular carcinoma, melanoma, renal cell or head and neck cancer.

Assay: immunoSEQ multiplex PCR; the TCRdb copy retains only in-frame clones and omits some. The sample records tens of thousands of clones, approximately 90% being singletons. The receptor was derived from an adult with an advanced solid tumor such as melanoma, head and neck, liver or kidney cancer. The chain is built from TRBV13 and TRBJ2-1; TRBD2 matches at 8 bases. The sequencing here drew on CD4+ or CD8+ T cells sorted from blood, taken in a trial of the OX40 agonist ivuxolimab. The CDR3 nucleotides read TGTGCCAGCAGTTTCCGAGCGGGAGCGGGCGATGAGCAGTTCTTC. Translated: CASSFRAGAGDEQFF.